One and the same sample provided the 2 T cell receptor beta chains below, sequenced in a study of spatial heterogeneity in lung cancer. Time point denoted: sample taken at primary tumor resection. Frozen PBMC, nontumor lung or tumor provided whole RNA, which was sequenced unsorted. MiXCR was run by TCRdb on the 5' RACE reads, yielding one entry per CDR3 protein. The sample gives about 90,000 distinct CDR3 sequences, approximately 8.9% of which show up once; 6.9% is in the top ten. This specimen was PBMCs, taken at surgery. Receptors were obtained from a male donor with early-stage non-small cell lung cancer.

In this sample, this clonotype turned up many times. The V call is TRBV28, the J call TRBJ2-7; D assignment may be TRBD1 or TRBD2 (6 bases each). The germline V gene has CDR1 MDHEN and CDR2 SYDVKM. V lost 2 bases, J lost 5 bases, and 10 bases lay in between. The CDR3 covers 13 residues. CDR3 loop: CASSLGGRDEQYF. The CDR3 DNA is TGTGCCAGCAGTTTAGGGGGGCGGGACGAGCAGTACTTC.

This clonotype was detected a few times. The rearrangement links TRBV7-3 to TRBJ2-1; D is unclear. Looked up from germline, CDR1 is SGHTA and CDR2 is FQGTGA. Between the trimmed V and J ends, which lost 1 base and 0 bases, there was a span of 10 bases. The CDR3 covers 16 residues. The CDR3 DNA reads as TGTGCCAGCAGCTTAAGCGTTATCCGCTCCTACAATGAGCAGTTCTTC. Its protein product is CASSLSVIRSYNEQFF.